The 9 T cell receptor beta chains reported below all come from one sample, sequenced in a study of early T cells in non-severe SARS-CoV-2 infection. TCRdb reanalysed the 5' RACE reads using MiXCR and keeps one entry per CDR3 protein. The sample shows 55,000 to 70,000 distinct CDR3 sequences, more than 10% of them seen only once. The source material was whole blood. Receptor source: an adult who was a healthcare worker with PCR-confirmed SARS-CoV-2 infection or an uninfected control (not recorded which).

Many counts were recorded for this clonotype. The chain carries TRBV2 and TRBJ1-2; D is perhaps TRBD1 (5 bases). Trimming left V 5 bases short and J 2 bases short, with 9 bases between. CDR1 and CDR2 (germline): SNHLY, FYNNEI. CDR3 length equals 13 residues. The CDR3 loop is CASSQSGNYGYTF. The CDR3 coding sequence is TGTGCCAGCAGTCAATCAGGGAACTATGGCTACACCTTC. Full variable domain (rest looked up from reference TRBV2 and TRBJ1-2): EPEVTQTPSHQVTQMGQEVILRCVPISNHLYFYWYRQILGQKVEFLVSFYNNEISEKSEIFDDQFSVERPDGSNFTLKIRSTKLEDSAMYFCASSQSGNYGYTFGSGTRLTVV.

The rearrangement links TRBV29-1 to TRBJ1-2, with D perhaps matching TRBD1 (5 bases). Germline CDR1 reads SQVTM; CDR2 reads ANQGSEA. V was shortened by 4 bases and J by 3 bases, with 12 bases between the two germline ends. The CDR3 loop spans 13 amino acids. For the CDR3, the DNA is TGCAGCGTTGTCGGCGGGACGGACTATGGCTACACCTTC. This translates into CSVVGGTDYGYTF.

In this sample, this clonotype turned up a few times. The V gene is TRBV12-3 or TRBV12-4, the J gene TRBJ2-4, with D possibly matching TRBD2 (6 bases). V lost 5 bases and J 1 base, leaving 21 bases between the germline ends. The CDR3 has 18 residues. The CDR3 DNA reads TGTGCCAGCAGTCAACCGGGACTTGGGGGTTGGGCCAAAAACATTCAGTACTTC. Translating gives CASSQPGLGGWAKNIQYF.

This CDR3 reads CASSPPRGRSYNEQFF. In DNA form, the CDR3 reads TGTGCCAGCAGCCCTCCAAGGGGTAGATCCTACAATGAGCAGTTCTTC. The chain uses TRBV7-6 and TRBJ2-1, with D possibly TRBD1 on 5 matching bases. The ends were cut back, 5 bases at V and 1 base at J, with 15 bases in the middle. Germline V gives CDR1 SGHVS, CDR2 FNYEAQ. The CDR3 sequence is 16 residues long.

The CDR3 nucleotides read TGTGCCAGCTCACCATCCCGGCGGGGTGAAGCTTTCTTT. Its protein product is CASSPSRRGEAFF. This sequence joins TRBV18 and TRBJ1-1; D gene unclear. V lost 2 bases, J lost 7 bases, and 11 bases lay in between. Germline assignment: CDR1 KGHSH and CDR2 LQKENI. CDR3 length: 13 residues.

This clonotype has a handful of counts. The gene calls are TRBV7-9 and TRBJ1-1, with no clear D. CDR3 length equals 13 residues. Trimming left V 3 bases short and J 2 bases short, with 7 bases between. Germline-derived CDR1 and CDR2 are SEHNR and FQNEAQ (reference sequence). The CDR3 bases are TGTGCCAGCAGCTTTAACCCAAACACTGAAGCTTTCTTT. Protein: CASSFNPNTEAFF.

The V and J genes are TRBV7-9 and TRBJ2-4, with D perhaps TRBD1 (5 bases). The V gene lost 4 bases and the J gene lost 3 bases, with 13 bases spanning the gap. Germline V gene data show CDR1 as SEHNR and CDR2 as FQNEAQ (reference sequence). The length of the CDR3 is 15 residues. The CDR3 DNA reads TGTGCCAGCAGCTCTCCTGACAGCTACAAAAACATTCAGTACTTC. It yields the protein CASSSPDSYKNIQYF.

This clonotype was recorded a few times. V usage is TRBV7-6 and J usage is TRBJ2-2; D is ambiguous. The CDR3 spans 13 residues. Trimming removed 6 bases at V and 7 bases at J, with 12 bases between. Germline V gene lookup returns CDR1 SGHVS and CDR2 FNYEAQ. Here the CDR3 reads CASRTLSGGELFF. DNA for the CDR3: TGTGCCAGCAGGACGTTGTCGGGCGGGGAGCTGTTTTTT.

This clonotype came up a few times. The rearrangement uses TRBV28 and TRBJ2-1, with TRBD2 identical over 8 bases. The CDR3 is 14 residues long. Germline assignment: CDR1 MDHEN and CDR2 SYDVKM. The V and J ends lost 7 bases and 5 bases, in that order; junction bases with no gene match: 7. DNA of the CDR3: TGTGCCAGCAACCGCGGGGGGCAGGACAATGAGCAGTTCTTC. Its translation is CASNRGGQDNEQFF.